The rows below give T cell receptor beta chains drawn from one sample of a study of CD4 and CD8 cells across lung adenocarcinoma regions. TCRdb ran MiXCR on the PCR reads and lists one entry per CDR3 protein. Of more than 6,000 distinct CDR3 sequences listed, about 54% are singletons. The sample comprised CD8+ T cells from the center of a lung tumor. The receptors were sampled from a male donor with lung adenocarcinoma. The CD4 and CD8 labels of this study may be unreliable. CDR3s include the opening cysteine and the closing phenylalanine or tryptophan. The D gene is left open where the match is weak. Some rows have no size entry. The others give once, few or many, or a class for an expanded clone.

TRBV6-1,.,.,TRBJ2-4,TGTGCCAGCAGTGAAGGGGGGGCAGGGATGGACATTCAGTACTTC,CASSEGGAGMDIQYF
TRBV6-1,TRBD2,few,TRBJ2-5,TGTGCCAGCACCGTACTAGCGGCCCCAGGGGAGACCCAGTACTTC,CASTVLAAPGETQYF
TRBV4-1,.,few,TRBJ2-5,TGCGCCAGCAGCACGGTCTCAGGGCTGGAGACCCAGTACTTC,CASSTVSGLETQYF
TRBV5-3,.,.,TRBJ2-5,TGTGCCAGAAGCTTGGCCGGGGAGTACCAAGAGACCCAGTACTTC,CARSLAGEYQETQYF
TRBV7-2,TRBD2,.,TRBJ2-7,TGTGCCAGCAGCCCGGGACTAGCGGTATCCTACGAGCAGTACTTC,CASSPGLAVSYEQYF
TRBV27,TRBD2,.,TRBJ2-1,TGTGCCAGCAGTTCCCTGGGAGCGGGAATCCACAATGAGCAGTTCTTC,CASSSLGAGIHNEQFF
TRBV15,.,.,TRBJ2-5,TGTGCCACCAGCAGAGGCCCGGGAATGGAGGAGACCCAGTACTTC,CATSRGPGMEETQYF
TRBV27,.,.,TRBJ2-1,TGTGCCAGCAGTGACCGCCAGGCTGTGATCTACAATGAGCAGTATTTC,CASSDRQAVIYNEQYF
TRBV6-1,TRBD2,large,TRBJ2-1,TGTGCCAGCAGTGAACTAGCGGGAGGCGTCAATGAGCAGTTCTTC,CASSELAGGVNEQFF
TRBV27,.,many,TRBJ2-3,TGTGCCAGCAGTTTAACCCTTTCGAGGGGCACAGATACGCAGTATTTT,CASSLTLSRGTDTQYF
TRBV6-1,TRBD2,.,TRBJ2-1,TGTGCCAGCAGTGACCCGGGACTAGCGGGGACTTACTCCTACAATGAGCAGTTCTTC,CASSDPGLAGTYSYNEQFF
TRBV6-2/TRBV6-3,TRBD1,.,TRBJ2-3,TGTGCCAGCAGGGGTCTTCAGGGGACAGGATCAGATACGCAGTATTTT,CASRGLQGTGSDTQYF
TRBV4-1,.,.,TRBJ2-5,TGCGCGGGCAGCGGAGACCGTCACCTAGATACCCAGTACTTC,CAGSGDRHLDTQYF
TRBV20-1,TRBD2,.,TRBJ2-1,TGCAGTGCTAGAGATCCACTAGCGAGAAGCTCCTACAATGAGCAGTTCTTC,CSARDPLARSSYNEQFF
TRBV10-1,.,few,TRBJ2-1,TGCGCCAGCAGCACAGGACACAATGAGCAGTTCTTC,CASSTGHNEQFF
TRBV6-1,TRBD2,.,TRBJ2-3,TGTGCCAGCAGTCGAGCGGGAAGTAACACAGGTAAGCAGTTTTTT,CASSRAGSNTGKQFF
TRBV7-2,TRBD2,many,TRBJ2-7,TGTGCCAGCACCTCGGGACTAGCGGGTTCCTACGAGCAGTACTTC,CASTSGLAGSYEQYF
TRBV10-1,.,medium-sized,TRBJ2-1,TGCGCCAGCAGTGGGAACCCCGCCTATGAGCAGTTCTTC,CASSGNPAYEQFF
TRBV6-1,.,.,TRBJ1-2,TGTGCCAGCGAAGTGAAAATTAGGGGGAACTATGGCTACACCTTC,CASEVKIRGNYGYTF
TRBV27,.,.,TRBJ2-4,TGTGCCAGCAGTGCACGGGGGCCGGGAGCCACAGACACTCAGTACTTC,CASSARGPGATDTQYF
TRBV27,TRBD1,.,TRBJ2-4,TGTGCCAGCAGTGCAGACAGGGGAGTGGGGGAGAACCAGTACTTC,CASSADRGVGENQYF
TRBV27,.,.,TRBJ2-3,TGTGCCAGCAGTTTACAGGGATGGCGCCCAGATACGCAGTACTTT,CASSLQGWRPDTQYF
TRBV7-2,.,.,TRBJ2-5,TGTGCCAGCAGCTTCAGGACAAACCAAGAGACCCAGTACTTC,CASSFRTNQETQYF
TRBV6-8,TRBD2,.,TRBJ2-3,TGTGCCAGCAGTGAGGGACTAGGGGGACGGGGTGCAGATACGCAGTATTTT,CASSEGLGGRGADTQYF
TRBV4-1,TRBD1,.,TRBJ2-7,TGCGCCAGCAGTCAGCCTCCGGGACAGGGGTCCTACGAGCAGTACTTC,CASSQPPGQGSYEQYF
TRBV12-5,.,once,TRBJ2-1,TGTGCTAGTGCCATTGAGGGGTACAATGAGCAGGTCTTC,CASAIEGYNEQVF
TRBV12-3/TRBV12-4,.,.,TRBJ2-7,TGTGCCAGCAGTCTTCATTTCGGCGAGCAGTACTTC,CASSLHFGEQYF
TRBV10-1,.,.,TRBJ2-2,TGCGCCAGCAGTGAAGCACAAGCGGTACGCACAGGTGCGCAGTTTTTT,CASSEAQAVRTGAQFF
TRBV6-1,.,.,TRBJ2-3,TGTGCCAGGGGTTGCACGGGGGGCCGCCAAGAGACCCAGTATTTT,CARGCTGGRQETQYF
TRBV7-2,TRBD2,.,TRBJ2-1,TGTGCCAGCAGCGTAGCCGGGACTAGCGGATTTAATGAGCAGTTCTTC,CASSVAGTSGFNEQFF
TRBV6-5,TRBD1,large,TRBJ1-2,TGTGCCAGCGACGAGGACAGGTCTTCCTATGGCTACACCTTC,CASDEDRSSYGYTF
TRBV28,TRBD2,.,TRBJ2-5,TGTGCCAGCAGTTTGTGGACTAGCGGGGTGTCTCAAGAGACCCAGTACTTC,CASSLWTSGVSQETQYF
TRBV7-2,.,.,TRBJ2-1,TGTGCCAGCAGCTTGATCGTGGTCCAAGAGACCCAGTTCTTC,CASSLIVVQETQFF
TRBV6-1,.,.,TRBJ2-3,TGTGCCAGCAGTGAGGGGGTGCGCGCCAAAGATACGCAGTATTTC,CASSEGVRAKDTQYF
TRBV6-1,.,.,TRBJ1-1,TGTGCCAGCACCACGGGGGGGGCGCGGACTGAAGCTTTCTTT,CASTTGGARTEAFF
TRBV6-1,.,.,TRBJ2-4,TGTGCCAGCAGTGAATGGGCCCGAGCCAAAAACATTCAGTATTTC,CASSEWARAKNIQYF
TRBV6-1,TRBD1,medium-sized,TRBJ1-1,TGTGCCAGCATCCCTGGGGACAGGTCCCCCAAAGGTGAAGCTTTCTTT,CASIPGDRSPKGEAFF
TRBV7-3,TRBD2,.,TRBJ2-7,TGTGCCAGCAGCTTGGACGGGGGGAGTTACAATGAGCAGTACTTC,CASSLDGGSYNEQYF
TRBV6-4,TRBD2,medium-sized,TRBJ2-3,TGTGCCAGCAGTGACTGGACTAGCGGGAGCACAGATACGCAGTATTTT,CASSDWTSGSTDTQYF
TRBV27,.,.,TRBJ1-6,TGTGCCAGCAGTTCCTCGACGGGTTATTCACCCCTCCACTTT,CASSSSTGYSPLHF